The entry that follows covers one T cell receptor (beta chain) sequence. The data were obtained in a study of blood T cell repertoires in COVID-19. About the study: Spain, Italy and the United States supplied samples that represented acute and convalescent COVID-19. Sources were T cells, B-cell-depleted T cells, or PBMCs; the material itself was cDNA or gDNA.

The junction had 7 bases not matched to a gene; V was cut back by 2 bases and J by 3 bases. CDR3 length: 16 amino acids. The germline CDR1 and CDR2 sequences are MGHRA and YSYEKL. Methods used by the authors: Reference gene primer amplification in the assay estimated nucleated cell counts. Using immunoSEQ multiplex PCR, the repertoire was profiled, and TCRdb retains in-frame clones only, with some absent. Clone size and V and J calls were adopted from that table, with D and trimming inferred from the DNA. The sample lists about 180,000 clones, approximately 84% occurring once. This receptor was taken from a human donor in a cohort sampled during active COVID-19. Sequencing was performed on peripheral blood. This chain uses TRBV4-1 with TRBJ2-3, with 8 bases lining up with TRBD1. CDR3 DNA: TGCGCCAGCAGCCAACCTTACAGGGGGAGTACAGATACGCAGTATTTT. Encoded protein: CASSQPYRGSTDTQYF.